This TCR beta chain was found in a study of human T cells and chemical hapten exposure. Under the authors' procedure: Across samples, TCR counts had a median of about 92,000 and ranged from about 20,000 to 750,000. TCRdb fed the RACE reads into MiXCR, producing one record per CDR3 protein. The authors' filters were not applied to this entry. The data hold approximately 120,000 distinct CDR3 sequences, with about a tenth observed a single time. V lost 0 bases and J lost 4, with 16 bases in between. The CDR3 length is 16 residues. The germline V gene has CDR1 LGHNA and CDR2 YSLEER. Described time point: patch test 2, 6 weeks after DPC sensitization. Treatment: therapeutic diphenylcyclopropenone sensitization with weekly scalp DPC. Drawing of blood took place ahead of applying each patch test. The study extracted total RNA from unfractionated whole blood. General study points: Sensitizing to DPC left TCRs with a frequency above 1 in 1000 unaltered.

At least ten counts were recorded for this clonotype. Its antigen is as yet unknown. This TCR was sampled from a woman aged 40 to 49 with alopecia areata. Some clones in this sample may be carry-over from other donors' samples. This specimen was whole blood, taken in connection with sensitization to the hapten diphenylcyclopropenone (DPC). V gene TRBV4-3 combines with J gene TRBJ2-7, with D possibly matching TRBD2 (7 bases). The CDR3 DNA is TGCGCCAGCAGCCAAGATCGGGGGGCCAACGGGTACGAGCAGTACTTC. Its translation is CASSQDRGANGYEQYF.